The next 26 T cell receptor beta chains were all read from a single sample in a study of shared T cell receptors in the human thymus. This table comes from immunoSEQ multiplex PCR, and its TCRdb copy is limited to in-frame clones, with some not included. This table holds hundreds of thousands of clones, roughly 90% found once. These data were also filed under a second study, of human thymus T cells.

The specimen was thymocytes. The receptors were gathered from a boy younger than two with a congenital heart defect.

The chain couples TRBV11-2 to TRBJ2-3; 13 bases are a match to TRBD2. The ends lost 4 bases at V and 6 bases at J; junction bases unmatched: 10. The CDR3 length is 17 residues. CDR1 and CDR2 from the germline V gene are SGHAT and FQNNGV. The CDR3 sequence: CASSSGGLAGDKDTQYF. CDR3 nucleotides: TGTGCCAGCAGCTCGGGAGGACTAGCGGGAGATAAGGATACGCAGTATTTT.

CDR3 DNA sequence: TGCGCCAGCAGCCAAGCCCTGGGGACTCCCTTTAATTCCGGCAATCAGCCCCAGCATTTT. This translates into CASSQALGTPFNSGNQPQHF. This sequence joins TRBV4-1 and TRBJ1-5; D might be TRBD1 (5 bases). V lost 1 base, J lost 2 bases, and 24 bases lay in between. Looked up from germline, CDR1 is MGHRA and CDR2 is YSYEKL. The CDR3 sequence is 20 residues long.

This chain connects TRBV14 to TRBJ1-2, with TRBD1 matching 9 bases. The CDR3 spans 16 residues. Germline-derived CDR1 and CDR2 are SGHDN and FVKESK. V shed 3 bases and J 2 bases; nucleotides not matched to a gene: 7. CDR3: CASSHPGDRVNYGYTF. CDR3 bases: TGTGCCAGCAGCCACCCGGGGGACAGGGTCAACTATGGCTACACCTTC. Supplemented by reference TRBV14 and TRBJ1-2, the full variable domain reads EAGVTQFPSHSVIEKGQTVTLRCDPISGHDNLYWYRRVMGKEIKFLLHFVKESKQDESGMPNNRFLAERTGGTYSTLKVQPAELEDSGVYFCASSHPGDRVNYGYTFGSGTRLTVV.

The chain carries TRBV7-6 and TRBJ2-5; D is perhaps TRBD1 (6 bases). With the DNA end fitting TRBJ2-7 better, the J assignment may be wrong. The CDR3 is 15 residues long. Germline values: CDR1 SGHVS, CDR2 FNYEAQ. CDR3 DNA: TGTGCCAGCAGCTTATCAGGAGACAGGAGCTACGAGCAGTACTTC. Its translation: CASSLSGDRSYEQYF.

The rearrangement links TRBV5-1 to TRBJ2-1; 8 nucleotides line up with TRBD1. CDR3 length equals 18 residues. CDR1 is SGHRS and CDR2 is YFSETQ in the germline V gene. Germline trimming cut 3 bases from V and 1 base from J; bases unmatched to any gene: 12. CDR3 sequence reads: CASSSRTGRGFSYNEQFF. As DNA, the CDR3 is TGCGCCAGCAGCTCCCGGACAGGGCGGGGTTTTTCCTACAATGAGCAGTTCTTC.

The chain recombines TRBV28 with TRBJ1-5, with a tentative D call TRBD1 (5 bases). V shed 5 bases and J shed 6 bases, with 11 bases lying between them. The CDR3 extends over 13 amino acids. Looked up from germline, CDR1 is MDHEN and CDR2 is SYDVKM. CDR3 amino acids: CASSPLRGQPQHF. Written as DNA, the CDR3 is TGTGCCAGCAGTCCCTTAAGGGGTCAGCCCCAGCATTTT.

The CDR3 DNA is TGCGCCAGCAGGATGGGCAAAGGGCAATTAGCGGGAGAGAGCGGGGAGCTGTTTTTT. Translated: CASRMGKGQLAGESGELFF. V is TRBV10-2 and J is TRBJ2-2, with 9 bases identical to TRBD2. CDR1 and CDR2 (germline): WSHSY, SAAADI. J gave up 7 bases and V 6 bases, and 21 bases lay outside the gene matches. The CDR3 runs to 19 residues.

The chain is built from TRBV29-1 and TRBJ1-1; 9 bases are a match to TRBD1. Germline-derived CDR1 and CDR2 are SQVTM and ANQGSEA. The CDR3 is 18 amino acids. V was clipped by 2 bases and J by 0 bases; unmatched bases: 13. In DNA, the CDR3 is TGCAGCGTTGAATCTAATTTTACGACAGGGGGGATGAACACTGAAGCTTTCTTT. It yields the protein CSVESNFTTGGMNTEAFF.

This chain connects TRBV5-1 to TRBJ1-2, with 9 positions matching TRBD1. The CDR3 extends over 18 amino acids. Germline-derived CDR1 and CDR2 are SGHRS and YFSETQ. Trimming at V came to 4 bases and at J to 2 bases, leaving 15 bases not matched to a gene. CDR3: CASSPVLYRGRVNYGYTF. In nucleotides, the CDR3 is TGCGCCAGCAGCCCGGTTCTTTACAGGGGGCGGGTAAACTATGGCTACACCTTC.

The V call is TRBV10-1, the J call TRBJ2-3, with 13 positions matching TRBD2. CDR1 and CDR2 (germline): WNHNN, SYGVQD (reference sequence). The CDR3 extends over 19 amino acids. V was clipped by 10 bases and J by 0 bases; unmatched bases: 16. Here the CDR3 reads CANELTGTSGTYSTDTQYF. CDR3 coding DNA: TGCGCCAACGAGCTTACCGGGACTAGCGGGACCTATAGCACAGATACGCAGTATTTT.

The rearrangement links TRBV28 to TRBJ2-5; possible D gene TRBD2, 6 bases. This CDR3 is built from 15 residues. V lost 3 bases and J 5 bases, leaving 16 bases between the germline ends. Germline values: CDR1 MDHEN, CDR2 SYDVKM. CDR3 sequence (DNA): TGTGCCAGCAGTTTCGGTCGGCGGGATCGGGAGACCCAGTACTTC. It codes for CASSFGRRDRETQYF.

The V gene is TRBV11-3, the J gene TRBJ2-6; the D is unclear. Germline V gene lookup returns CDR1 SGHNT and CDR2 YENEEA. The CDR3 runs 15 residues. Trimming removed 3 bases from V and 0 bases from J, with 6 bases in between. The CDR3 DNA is TGTGCCAGCAGCTTTATCGGCTCTGGGGCCAACGTCCTGACTTTC. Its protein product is CASSFIGSGANVLTF.

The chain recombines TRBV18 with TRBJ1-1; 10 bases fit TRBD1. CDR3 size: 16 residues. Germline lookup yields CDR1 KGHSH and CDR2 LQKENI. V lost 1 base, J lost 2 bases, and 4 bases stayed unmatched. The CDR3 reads CASSPLGQGVNTEAFF. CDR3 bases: TGTGCCAGCTCACCACTCGGACAGGGGGTAAACACTGAAGCTTTCTTT.

In nucleotides, the CDR3 is TGTGCCAGCAGTGAAGGTTTGGCCGGGGGGTACGGCAATCAGCCCCAGCATTTT. Translated: CASSEGLAGGYGNQPQHF. The rearrangement joins TRBV6-1 to TRBJ1-5, with a tentative D call TRBD1 (5 bases). The V gene's germline CDR1 is MNHNS and CDR2 SASEGT. Trimming shortened V by 1 base and J by 2 bases, and 18 bases separated the two germline ends. The CDR3 runs to 18 residues.

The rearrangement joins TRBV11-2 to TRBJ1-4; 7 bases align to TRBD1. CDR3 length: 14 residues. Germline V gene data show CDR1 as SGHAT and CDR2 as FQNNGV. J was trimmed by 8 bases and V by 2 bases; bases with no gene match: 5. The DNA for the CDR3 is TGTGCCAGCAGCTTACAGGGGGTCGGGGAAAAACTGTTTTTT. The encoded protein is CASSLQGVGEKLFF.

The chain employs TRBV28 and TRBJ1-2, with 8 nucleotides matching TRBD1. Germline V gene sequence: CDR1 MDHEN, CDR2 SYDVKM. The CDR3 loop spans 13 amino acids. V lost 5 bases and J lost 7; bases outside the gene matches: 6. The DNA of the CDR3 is TGTGCCAGCAGTCCTCAGGGGGCGCCTGGCTACACCTTC. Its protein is CASSPQGAPGYTF.

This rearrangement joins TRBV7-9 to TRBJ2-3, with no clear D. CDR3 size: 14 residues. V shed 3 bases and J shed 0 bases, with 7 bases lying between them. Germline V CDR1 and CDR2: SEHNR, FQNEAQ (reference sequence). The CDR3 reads CASSFTASTDTQYF. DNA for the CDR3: TGTGCCAGCAGCTTTACTGCCAGCACAGATACGCAGTATTTT.

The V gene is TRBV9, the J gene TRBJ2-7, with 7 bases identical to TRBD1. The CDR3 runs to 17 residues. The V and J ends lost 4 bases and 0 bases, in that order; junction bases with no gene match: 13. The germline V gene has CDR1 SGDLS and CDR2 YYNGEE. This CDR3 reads CASSNDDSDRFSYEQYF. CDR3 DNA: TGTGCCAGCAGCAACGATGACTCGGACAGGTTCTCCTACGAGCAGTACTTC.

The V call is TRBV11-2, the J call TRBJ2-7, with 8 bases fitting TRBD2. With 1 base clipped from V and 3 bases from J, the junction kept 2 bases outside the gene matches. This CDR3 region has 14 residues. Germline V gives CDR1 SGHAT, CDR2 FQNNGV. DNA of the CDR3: TGTGCCAGCAGCTTAGCGGGAGGGGGCTACGAGCAGTACTTC. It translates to CASSLAGGGYEQYF. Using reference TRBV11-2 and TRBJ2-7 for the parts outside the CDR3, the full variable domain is EAGVAQSPRYKIIEKRQSVAFWCNPISGHATLYWYQQILGQGPKLLIQFQNNGVVDDSQLPKDRFSAERLKGVDSTLKIQPAKLEDSAVYLCASSLAGGGYEQYFGPGTRLTVT.

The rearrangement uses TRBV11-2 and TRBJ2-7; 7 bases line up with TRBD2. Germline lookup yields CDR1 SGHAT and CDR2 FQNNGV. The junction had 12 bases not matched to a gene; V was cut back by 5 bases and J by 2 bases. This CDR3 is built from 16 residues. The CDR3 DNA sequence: TGTGCCAGCAGCACAAATCTAGGACTAGTCACCTACGAGCAGTACTTC. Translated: CASSTNLGLVTYEQYF.

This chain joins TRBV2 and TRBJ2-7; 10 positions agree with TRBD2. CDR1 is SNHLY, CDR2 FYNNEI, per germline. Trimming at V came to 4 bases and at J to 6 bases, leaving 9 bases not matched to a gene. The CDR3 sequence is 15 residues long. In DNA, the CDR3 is TGTGCCAGCAGTGTAAGTAGCGGGAGGTACCGCGAGCAGTACTTC. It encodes CASSVSSGRYREQYF.

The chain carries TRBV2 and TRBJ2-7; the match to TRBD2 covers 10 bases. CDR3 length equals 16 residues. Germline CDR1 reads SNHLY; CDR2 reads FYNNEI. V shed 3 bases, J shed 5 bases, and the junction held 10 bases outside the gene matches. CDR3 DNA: TGTGCCAGCAGTGACTGGCTAGCGGGAGAGATAGACGAGCAGTACTTC. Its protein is CASSDWLAGEIDEQYF. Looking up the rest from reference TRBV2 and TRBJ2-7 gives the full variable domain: EPEVTQTPSHQVTQMGQEVILRCVPISNHLYFYWYRQILGQKVEFLVSFYNNEISEKSEIFDDQFSVERPDGSNFTLKIRSTKLEDSAMYFCASSDWLAGEIDEQYFGPGTRLTVT.

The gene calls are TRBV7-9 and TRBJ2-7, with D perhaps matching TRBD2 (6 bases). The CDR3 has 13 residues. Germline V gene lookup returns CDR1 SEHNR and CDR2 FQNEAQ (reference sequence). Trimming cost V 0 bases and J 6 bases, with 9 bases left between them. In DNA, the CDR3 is TGTGCCAGCAGCTTAGCGGGGGGAAGCGAGCAGTACTTC. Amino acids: CASSLAGGSEQYF.

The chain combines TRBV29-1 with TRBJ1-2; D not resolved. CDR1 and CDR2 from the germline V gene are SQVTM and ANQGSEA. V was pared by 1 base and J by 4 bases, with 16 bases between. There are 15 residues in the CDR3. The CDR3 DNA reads TGCAGCGTTGAAGGCGGGCCCCCGTCTGGCTATGGCTACACCTTC. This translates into CSVEGGPPSGYGYTF. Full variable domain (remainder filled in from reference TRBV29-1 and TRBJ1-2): SAVISQKPSRDICQRGTSLTIQCQVDSQVTMMFWYRQQPGQSLTLIATANQGSEATYESGFVIDKFPISRPNLTFSTLTVSNMSPEDSSIYLCSVEGGPPSGYGYTFGSGTRLTVV.

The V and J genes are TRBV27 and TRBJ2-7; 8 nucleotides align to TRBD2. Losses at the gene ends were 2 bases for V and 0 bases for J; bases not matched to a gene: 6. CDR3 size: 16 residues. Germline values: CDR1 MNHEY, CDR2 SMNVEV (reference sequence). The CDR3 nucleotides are TGTGCCAGCAGTTTAGGGGGACTAGGGCTCTCCTACGAGCAGTACTTC. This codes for CASSLGGLGLSYEQYF.

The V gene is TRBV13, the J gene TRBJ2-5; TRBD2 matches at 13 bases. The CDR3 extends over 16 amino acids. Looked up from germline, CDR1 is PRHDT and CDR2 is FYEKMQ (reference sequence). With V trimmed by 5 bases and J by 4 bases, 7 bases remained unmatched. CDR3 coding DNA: TGTGCCAGCAGCATCCGACTAGCGGGAGGTAGAGAGACCCAGTACTTC. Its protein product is CASSIRLAGGRETQYF. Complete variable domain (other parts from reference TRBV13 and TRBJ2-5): AAGVIQSPRHLIKEKRETATLKCYPIPRHDTVYWYQQGPGQDPQFLISFYEKMQSDKGSIPDRFSAQQFSDYHSELNMSSLELGDSALYFCASSIRLAGGRETQYFGPGTRLLVL.